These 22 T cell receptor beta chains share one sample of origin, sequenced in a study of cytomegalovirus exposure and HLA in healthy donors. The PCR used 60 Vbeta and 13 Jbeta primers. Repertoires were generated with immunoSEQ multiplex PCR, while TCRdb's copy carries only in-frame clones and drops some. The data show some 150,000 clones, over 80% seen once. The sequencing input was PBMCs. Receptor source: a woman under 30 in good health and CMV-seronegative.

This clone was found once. The DNA of the CDR3 is TGTGCCAGCAGCTTCTCGAACACTGAAGCTTTCTTT. It is translated as CASSFSNTEAFF. The chain combines TRBV11-2 with TRBJ1-1; D is ambiguous. The V gene's germline CDR1 is SGHAT and CDR2 FQNNGV. This CDR3 comprises 12 residues. Between the trimmed V and J ends, which lost 3 bases and 1 base, there was a span of 3 bases.

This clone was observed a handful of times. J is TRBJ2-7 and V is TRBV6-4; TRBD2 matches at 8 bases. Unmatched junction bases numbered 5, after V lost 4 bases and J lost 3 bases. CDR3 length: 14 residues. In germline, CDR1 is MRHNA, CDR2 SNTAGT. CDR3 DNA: TGTGCCAGCAGTGGACTAGCGCATCGCTACGAGCAGTACTTC. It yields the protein CASSGLAHRYEQYF.

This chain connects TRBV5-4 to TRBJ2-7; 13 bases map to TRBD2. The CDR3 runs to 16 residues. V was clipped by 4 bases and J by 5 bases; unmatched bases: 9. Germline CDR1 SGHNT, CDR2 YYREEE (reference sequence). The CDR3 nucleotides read TGTGCCAGCAGCCCGACTAGCGGGGGGTTTTTCCACGAGCAGTACTTC. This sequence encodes CASSPTSGGFFHEQYF.

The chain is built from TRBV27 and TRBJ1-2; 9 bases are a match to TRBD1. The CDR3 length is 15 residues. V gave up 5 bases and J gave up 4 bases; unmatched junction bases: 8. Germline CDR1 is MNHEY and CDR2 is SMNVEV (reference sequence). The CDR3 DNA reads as TGTGCCAGCAGTCCGGGACAGGGTGGTGGCTATGGCTACACCTTC. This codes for CASSPGQGGGYGYTF.

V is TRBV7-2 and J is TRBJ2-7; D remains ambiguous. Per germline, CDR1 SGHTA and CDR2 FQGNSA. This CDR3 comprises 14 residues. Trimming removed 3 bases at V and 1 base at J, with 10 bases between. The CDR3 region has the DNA TGTGCCAGCAGCTTCTCCCACTTTTCCTACGAGCAGTACTTC. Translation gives CASSFSHFSYEQYF.

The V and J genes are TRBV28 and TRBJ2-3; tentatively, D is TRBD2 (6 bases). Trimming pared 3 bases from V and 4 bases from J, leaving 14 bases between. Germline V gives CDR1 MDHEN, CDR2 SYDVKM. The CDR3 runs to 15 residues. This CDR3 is CASSFSGGVADTQYF. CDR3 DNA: TGTGCCAGCAGTTTCTCCGGGGGTGTCGCAGATACGCAGTATTTT.

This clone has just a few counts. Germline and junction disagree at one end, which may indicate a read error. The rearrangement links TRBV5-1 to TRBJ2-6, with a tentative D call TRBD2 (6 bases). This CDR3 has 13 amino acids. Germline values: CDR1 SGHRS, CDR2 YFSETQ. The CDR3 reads CASRLAVPNVLTF. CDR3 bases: TGCGCCAGCCGCTTAGCGGTGCCCAACGTCCTGACTTTC.

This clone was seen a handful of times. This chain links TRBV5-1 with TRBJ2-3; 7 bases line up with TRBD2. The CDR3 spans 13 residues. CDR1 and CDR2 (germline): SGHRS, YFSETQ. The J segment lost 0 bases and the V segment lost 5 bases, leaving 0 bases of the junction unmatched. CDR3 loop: CASRGGSTDTQYF. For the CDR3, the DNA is TGCGCCAGCAGGGGAGGGAGCACAGATACGCAGTATTTT.

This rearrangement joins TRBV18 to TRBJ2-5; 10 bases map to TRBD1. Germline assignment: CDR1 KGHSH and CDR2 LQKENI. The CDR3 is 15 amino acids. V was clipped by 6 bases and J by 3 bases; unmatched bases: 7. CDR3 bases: TGTGCCAGCTCGCCGGGACAGGGGTGGGAAGAGACCCAGTACTTC. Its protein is CASSPGQGWEETQYF.

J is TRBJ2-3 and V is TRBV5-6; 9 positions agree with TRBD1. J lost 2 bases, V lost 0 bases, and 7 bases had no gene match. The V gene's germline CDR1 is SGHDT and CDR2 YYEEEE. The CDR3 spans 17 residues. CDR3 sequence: CASSLEGTGWFTDTQYF. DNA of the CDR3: TGTGCCAGCAGCTTGGAGGGGACAGGGTGGTTCACAGATACGCAGTATTTT.

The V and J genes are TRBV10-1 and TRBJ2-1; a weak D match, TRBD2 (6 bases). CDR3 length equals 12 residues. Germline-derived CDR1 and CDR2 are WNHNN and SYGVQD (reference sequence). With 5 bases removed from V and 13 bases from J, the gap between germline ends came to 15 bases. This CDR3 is CASSLTGSLQFF. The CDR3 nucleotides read TGCGCCAGCAGTCTTACCGGGAGCCTACAGTTCTTC.

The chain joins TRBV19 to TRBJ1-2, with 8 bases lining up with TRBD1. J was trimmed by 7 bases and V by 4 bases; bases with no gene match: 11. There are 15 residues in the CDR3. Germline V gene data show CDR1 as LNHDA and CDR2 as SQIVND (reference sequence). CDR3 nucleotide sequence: TGTGCCAGTAGTAGTCCGGGCAGGGGGCCACGTGGCTACACCTTC. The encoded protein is CASSSPGRGPRGYTF.

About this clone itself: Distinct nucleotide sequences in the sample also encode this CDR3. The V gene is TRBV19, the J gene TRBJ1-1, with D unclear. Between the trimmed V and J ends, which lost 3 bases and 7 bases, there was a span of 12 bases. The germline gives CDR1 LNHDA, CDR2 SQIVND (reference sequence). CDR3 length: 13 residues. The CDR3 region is CASSISEGIEAFF. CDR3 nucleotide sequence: TGTGCCAGTAGTATCAGTGAGGGAATTGAAGCTTTCTTT.

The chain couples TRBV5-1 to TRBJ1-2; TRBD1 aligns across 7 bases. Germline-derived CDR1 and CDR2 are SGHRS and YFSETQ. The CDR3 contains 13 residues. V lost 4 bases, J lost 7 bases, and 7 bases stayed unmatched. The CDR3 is CASSRTGDFGYTF. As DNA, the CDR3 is TGCGCCAGCAGCCGAACAGGGGACTTTGGCTACACCTTC.

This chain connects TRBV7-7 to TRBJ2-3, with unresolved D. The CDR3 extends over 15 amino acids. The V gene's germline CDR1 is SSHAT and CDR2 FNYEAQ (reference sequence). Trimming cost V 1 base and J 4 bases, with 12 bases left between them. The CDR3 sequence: CASSLEFRSADTQYF. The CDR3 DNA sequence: TGTGCCAGCAGCTTAGAATTCAGGTCAGCAGATACGCAGTATTTT.

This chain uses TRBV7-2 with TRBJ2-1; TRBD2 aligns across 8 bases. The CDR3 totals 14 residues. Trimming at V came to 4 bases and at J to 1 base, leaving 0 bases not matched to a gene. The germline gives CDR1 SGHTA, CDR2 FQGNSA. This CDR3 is CASSSSGSYNEQFF. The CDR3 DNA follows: TGTGCCAGCAGCTCTAGCGGGTCCTACAATGAGCAGTTCTTC.

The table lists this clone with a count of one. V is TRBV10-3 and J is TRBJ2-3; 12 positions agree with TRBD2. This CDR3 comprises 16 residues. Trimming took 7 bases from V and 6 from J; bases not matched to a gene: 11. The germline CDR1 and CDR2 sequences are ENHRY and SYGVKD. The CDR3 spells CAINPASGGAVDTQYF. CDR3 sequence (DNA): TGTGCCATCAACCCCGCTAGCGGGGGGGCCGTGGATACGCAGTATTTT.

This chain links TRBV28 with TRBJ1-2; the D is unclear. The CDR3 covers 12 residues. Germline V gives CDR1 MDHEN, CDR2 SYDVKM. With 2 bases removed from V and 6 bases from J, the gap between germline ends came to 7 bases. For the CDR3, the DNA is TGTGCCAGCAGTTTACCGGTAAATGGCTACACCTTC. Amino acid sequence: CASSLPVNGYTF.

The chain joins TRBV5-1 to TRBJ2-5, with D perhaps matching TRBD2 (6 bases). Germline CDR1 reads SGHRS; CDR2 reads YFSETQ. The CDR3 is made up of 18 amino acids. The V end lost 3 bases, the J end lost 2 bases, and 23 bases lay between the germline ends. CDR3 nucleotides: TGCGCCAGCAGCTCTCCGGGACTCTCCTGGAGGGGACAAGAGACCCAGTACTTC. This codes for CASSSPGLSWRGQETQYF.

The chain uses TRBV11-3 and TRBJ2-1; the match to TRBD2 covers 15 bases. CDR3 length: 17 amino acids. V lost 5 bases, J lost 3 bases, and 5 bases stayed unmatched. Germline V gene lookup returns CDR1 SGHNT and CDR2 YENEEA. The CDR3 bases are TGTGCCAGCAGCCCCGGGACTAGCGGGGGGAACTACAATGAGCAGTTCTTC. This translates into CASSPGTSGGNYNEQFF.

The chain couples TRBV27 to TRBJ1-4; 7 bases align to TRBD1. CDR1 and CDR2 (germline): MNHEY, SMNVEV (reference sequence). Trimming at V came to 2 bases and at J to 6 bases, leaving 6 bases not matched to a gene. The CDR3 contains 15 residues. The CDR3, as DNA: TGTGCCAGCAGTTTAATGGGACAGAGTCATGAAAAACTGTTTTTT. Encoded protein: CASSLMGQSHEKLFF.

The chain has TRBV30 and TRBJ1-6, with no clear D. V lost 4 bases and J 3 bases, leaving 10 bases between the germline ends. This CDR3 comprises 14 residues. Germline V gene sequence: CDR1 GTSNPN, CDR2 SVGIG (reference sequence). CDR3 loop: CAWTEPIYNSPLHF. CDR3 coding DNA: TGTGCCTGGACTGAGCCCATCTATAATTCACCCCTCCACTTT. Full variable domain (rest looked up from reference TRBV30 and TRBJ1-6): SQTIHQWPATLVQPVGSPLSLECTVEGTSNPNLYWYRQAAGRGLQLLFYSVGIGQISSEVPQNLSASRPQDRQFILSSKKLLLSDSGFYLCAWTEPIYNSPLHFGNGTRLTVT.